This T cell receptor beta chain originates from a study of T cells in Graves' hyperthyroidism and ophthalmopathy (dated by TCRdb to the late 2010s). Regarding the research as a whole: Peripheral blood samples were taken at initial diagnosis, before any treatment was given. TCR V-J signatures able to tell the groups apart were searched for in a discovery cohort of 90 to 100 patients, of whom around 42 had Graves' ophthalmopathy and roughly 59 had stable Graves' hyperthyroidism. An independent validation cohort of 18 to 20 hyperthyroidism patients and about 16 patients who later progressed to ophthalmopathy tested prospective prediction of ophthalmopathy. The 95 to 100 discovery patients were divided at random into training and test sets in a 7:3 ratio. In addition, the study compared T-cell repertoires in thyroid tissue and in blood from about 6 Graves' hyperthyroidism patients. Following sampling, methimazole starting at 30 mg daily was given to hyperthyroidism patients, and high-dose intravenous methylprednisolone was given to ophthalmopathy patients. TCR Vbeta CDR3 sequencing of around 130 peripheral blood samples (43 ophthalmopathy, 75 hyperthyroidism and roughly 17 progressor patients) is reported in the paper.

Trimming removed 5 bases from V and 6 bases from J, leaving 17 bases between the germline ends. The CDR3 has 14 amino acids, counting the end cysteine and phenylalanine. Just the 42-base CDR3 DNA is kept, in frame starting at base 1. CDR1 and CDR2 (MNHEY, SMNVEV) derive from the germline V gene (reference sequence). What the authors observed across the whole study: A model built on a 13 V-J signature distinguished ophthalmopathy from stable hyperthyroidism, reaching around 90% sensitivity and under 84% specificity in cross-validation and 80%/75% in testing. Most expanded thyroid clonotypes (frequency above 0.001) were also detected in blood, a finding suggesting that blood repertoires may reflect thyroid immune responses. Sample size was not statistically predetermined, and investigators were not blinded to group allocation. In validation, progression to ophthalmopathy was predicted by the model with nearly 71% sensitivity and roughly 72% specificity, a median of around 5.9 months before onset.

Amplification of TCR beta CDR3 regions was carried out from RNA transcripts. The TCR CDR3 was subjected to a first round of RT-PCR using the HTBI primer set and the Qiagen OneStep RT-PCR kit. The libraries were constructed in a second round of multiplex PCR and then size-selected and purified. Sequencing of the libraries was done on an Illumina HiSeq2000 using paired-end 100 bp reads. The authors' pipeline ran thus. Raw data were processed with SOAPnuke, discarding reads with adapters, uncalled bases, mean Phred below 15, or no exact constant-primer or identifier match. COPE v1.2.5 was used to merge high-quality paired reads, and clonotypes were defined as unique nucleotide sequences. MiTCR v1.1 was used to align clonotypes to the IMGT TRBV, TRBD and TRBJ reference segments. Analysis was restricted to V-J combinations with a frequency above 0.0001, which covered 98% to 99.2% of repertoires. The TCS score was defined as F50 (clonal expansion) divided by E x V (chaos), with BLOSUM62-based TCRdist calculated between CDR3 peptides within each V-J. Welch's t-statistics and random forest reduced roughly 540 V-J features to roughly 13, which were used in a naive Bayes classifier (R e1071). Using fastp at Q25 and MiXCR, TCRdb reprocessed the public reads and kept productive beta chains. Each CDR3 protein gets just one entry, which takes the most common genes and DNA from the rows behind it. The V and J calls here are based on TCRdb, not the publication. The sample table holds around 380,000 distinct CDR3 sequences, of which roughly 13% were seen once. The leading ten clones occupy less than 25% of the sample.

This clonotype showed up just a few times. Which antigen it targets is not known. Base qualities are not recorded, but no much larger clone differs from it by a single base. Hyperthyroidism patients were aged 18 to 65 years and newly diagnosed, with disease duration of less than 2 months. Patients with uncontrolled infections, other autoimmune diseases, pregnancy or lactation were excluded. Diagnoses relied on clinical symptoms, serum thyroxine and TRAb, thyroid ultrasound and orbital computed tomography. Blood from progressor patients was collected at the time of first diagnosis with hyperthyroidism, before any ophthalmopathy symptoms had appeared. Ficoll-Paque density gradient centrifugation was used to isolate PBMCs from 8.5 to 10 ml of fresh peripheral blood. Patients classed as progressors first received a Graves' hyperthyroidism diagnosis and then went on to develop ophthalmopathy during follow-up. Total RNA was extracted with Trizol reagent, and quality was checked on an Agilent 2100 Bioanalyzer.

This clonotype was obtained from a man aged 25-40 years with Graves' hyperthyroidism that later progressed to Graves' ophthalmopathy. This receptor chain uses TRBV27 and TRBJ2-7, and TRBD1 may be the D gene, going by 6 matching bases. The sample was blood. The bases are TGTGCCAGCAGTCAATACAGGGTGGTCTCCGAGCAGTACTTC. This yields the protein CASSQYRVVSEQYF.